The sequence of this T cell receptor (beta chain) was determined in a study of identical twins. Study-wide points: Partial confounding of zero-insertion analyses by invariant MAIT and iNKT cells was possible.

MiXCR was run by TCRdb on the 5' RACE reads, yielding one entry per CDR3 protein. The sample lists 400,000 to 550,000 distinct CDR3 sequences, roughly a fifth occurring once. V trimming: 2 bases; J trimming: 0 bases; junction bases outside the gene matches: 12. CDR3 size: 18 residues. Germline CDR1 and CDR2: MGHDK and SYGVNS. This clonotype was detected a few times. Its specificity is unknown. The sample also formed part of further work on T cells expressing NK-cell markers.

The sequence was obtained from a woman aged 18-29 years in good health. The source material was CD4+ T cells sorted from blood. The V and J genes are TRBV25-1 and TRBJ2-5, with TRBD2 identical over 7 bases. The CDR3 DNA sequence: TGTGCCAGCAGTGAAATAGCGACTAGCACCAGGTACCAAGAGACCCAGTACTTC. Translating gives CASSEIATSTRYQETQYF. The full variable domain, rest sourced from reference TRBV25-1 and TRBJ2-5, is EADIYQTPRYLVIGTGKKITLECSQTMGHDKMYWYQQDPGMELHLIHYSYGVNSTEKGDLSSESTVSRIRTEHFPLTLESARPSHTSQYLCASSEIATSTRYQETQYFGPGTRLLVL.